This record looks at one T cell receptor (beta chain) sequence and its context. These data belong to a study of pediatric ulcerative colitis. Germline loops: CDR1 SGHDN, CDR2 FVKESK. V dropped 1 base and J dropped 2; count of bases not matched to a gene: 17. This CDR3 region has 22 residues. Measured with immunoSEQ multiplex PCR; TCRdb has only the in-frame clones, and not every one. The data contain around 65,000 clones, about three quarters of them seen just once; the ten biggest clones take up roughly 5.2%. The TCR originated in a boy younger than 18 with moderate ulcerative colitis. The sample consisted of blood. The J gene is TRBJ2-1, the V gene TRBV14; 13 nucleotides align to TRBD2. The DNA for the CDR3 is TGTGCCAGCAGCCAAGGGATCCTTAGGTCGACTAGCGGGAGGAAAACCTACAATGAGCAGTTCTTC. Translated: CASSQGILRSTSGRKTYNEQFF.